One sample yielded the 18 T cell receptor beta chains listed below, sequenced in a study of human T cells and chemical hapten exposure. Time point noted: healthy volunteer bleed at 6 weeks. Unfractionated whole blood was the source of the extracted total RNA. Each CDR3 protein gets one entry after TCRdb re-called the RACE reads with MiXCR. This sample has 70,000 to 85,000 distinct CDR3 sequences, with roughly 8.7% found just once. The sample consisted of whole blood. These receptor sequences come from a male donor in good health. Some clones in this sample may be carry-over from other donors' samples.

This clonotype was picked up a small number of times. The CDR3 reads CASSVDGTSGGREQYF. CDR3 DNA sequence: TGTGCCAGCAGCGTAGACGGGACTAGCGGGGGTCGCGAGCAGTACTTC. This sequence joins TRBV9 and TRBJ2-7; 14 bases map to TRBD2. CDR1 SGDLS and CDR2 YYNGEE come from the germline V gene. J gave up 6 bases and V 0 bases, and 5 bases lay outside the gene matches. This CDR3 contains 16 residues.

The rearrangement joins TRBV6-5 to TRBJ2-1, with unresolved D. The CDR3 loop spans 11 amino acids. V lost 3 bases and J 8 bases, leaving 5 bases between the germline ends. The germline V gene has CDR1 MNHEY and CDR2 SVGAGI. The CDR3 is CASSYFDEQFF. DNA for the CDR3: TGTGCCAGCAGTTATTTTGATGAGCAGTTCTTC.

This clonotype was counted only a few times. The DNA of the CDR3 is TGTGCCAGTAGTAGGTCAGGGAACACTGAAGCTTTCTTT. This encodes CASSRSGNTEAFF. V usage is TRBV19 and J usage is TRBJ1-1; D gene uncertain. The CDR3 consists of 13 residues. V lost 4 bases, J lost 1 base, and 7 bases lay in between. Germline values: CDR1 LNHDA, CDR2 SQIVND (reference sequence).

In this sample, this clonotype turned up a few times. The V and J genes are TRBV6-1 and TRBJ2-5; perhaps TRBD2 as D (6 bases). Germline CDR1 is MNHNS and CDR2 is SASEGT. The CDR3 totals 15 residues. The germline V and J ends were trimmed by 3 bases and 5 bases, with 16 bases remaining between them. The CDR3 is CASSELAGLAETQYF. For the CDR3, the DNA is TGTGCCAGCAGTGAGCTCGCGGGGCTGGCGGAGACCCAGTACTTC.

This chain links TRBV6-1 with TRBJ1-5; possibly TRBD1 for D (5 bases). Germline lookup yields CDR1 MNHNS and CDR2 SASEGT. This CDR3 contains 14 residues. The germline V and J ends were trimmed by 2 bases and 2 bases, with 7 bases remaining between them. The CDR3 region is CASSEMTGNQPQHF. DNA for the CDR3: TGTGCCAGCAGTGAAATGACAGGCAATCAGCCCCAGCATTTT.

DNA of the CDR3: TGTGCCAGCACCTCCGGGACAGGGGGGAACGAGCAGTACTTC. It codes for CASTSGTGGNEQYF. The chain couples TRBV28 to TRBJ2-7, with TRBD1 matching 11 bases. This CDR3 is 14 amino acids long. The ends lost 7 bases at V and 5 bases at J; junction bases unmatched: 7. Germline V gene sequence: CDR1 MDHEN, CDR2 SYDVKM.

This clonotype was seen a handful of times. This chain links TRBV3-1 with TRBJ1-5; 9 bases fit TRBD1. Losses at the gene ends were 5 bases for V and 3 bases for J; bases not matched to a gene: 5. CDR1 LGHDT and CDR2 YNNKEL come from the germline V gene (reference sequence). CDR3 size: 15 residues. CDR3 nucleotides: TGTGCCAGCAGCGTACGACAGGGGGACAATCAGCCCCAGCATTTT. Amino acids: CASSVRQGDNQPQHF.

This clonotype was seen only a few times. The rearrangement links TRBV27 to TRBJ2-3; no clear D. With 7 bases removed from V and 2 bases from J, the gap between germline ends came to 13 bases. Per the germline V gene, CDR1 is MNHEY and CDR2 is SMNVEV (reference sequence). The CDR3 is 14 residues long. The CDR3 loop reads CASNHVPPTDTQYF. As DNA, the CDR3 is TGTGCCAGCAATCATGTGCCCCCCACAGATACGCAGTATTTT.

The chain uses TRBV3-1 and TRBJ1-1; the D gene is possibly TRBD1 (6 bases). CDR3 length equals 14 residues. The V and J ends lost 3 bases and 1 base respectively, with 9 bases between them. CDR1 LGHDT and CDR2 YNNKEL come from the germline V gene (reference sequence). Here the CDR3 DNA reads TGTGCCAGCAGCCAGGGACATTCGAACACTGAAGCTTTCTTT. Protein sequence: CASSQGHSNTEAFF.

About this clonotype itself: A much larger clone is a single base away; this may be a read error. The gene calls are TRBV7-2 and TRBJ1-4; 9 bases line up with TRBD1. This CDR3 region has 15 residues. Germline V lookup: CDR1 SGHTA, CDR2 FQGNSA. The DNA for the CDR3 is TGTGCCAGCAGCTTTCCGGGACAGGGTAGTGAAGAACTGTTTTTT. This sequence encodes CASSFPGQGSEELFF. The variable domain in full, with the rest retrieved from reference TRBV7-2 and TRBJ1-4, is GAGVSQSPSNKVTEKGKDVELRCDPISGHTALYWYRQSLGQGLEFLIYFQGNSAPDKSGLPSDRFSAERTGGSVSTLTIQRTQQEDSAVYLCASSFPGQGSEELFFGSGTQLSVL.

This clonotype was seen a few times. The chain carries TRBV19 and TRBJ1-5; a possible D gene is TRBD1 (6 bases). This CDR3 is 14 amino acids long. Trimming took off 6 bases at V and 5 bases at J, with 14 bases between the two ends. CDR1 and CDR2 (germline): LNHDA, SQIVND (reference sequence). Written as DNA, the CDR3 is TGTGCCAGTAGCGACCGGGACACTGATCAGCCCCAGCATTTT. It yields the protein CASSDRDTDQPQHF.

J is TRBJ2-7 and V is TRBV5-1, with D possibly matching TRBD1 (5 bases). This CDR3 spans 11 amino acids. The germline V gene encodes CDR1 SGHRS and CDR2 YFSETQ. With 7 bases removed from V and 7 bases from J, the gap between germline ends came to 12 bases. The CDR3 loop is CASLQGGEQYF. The DNA of the CDR3 is TGCGCCAGCCTTCAGGGTGGAGAGCAGTACTTC.

The V gene is TRBV19, the J gene TRBJ1-4, with D unresolved. The germline CDR1 and CDR2 sequences are LNHDA and SQIVND (reference sequence). The germline V and J ends were trimmed by 4 bases and 7 bases, with 13 bases remaining between them. The CDR3 has 14 amino acids. The CDR3 coding sequence is TGTGCCAGTAGTACCCTAGGACTGTTTGAAAAACTGTTTTTT. Its translation is CASSTLGLFEKLFF.

The chain has TRBV12-5 and TRBJ2-7, with a possible D match to TRBD1 (5 bases). The CDR3 spans 18 residues. V was clipped by 0 bases and J by 6 bases, with 24 bases between them. Germline CDR1 is LGHNT and CDR2 is FRNRAP. The CDR3 DNA reads as TGTGCTAGTGGTTTGGTACCCCACAGGCTTAGTGGTATGAGCGAGCAGTACTTC. This translates into CASGLVPHRLSGMSEQYF.

This clonotype was seen more than once but under ten times. The chain joins TRBV15 to TRBJ2-7, with a possible D match to TRBD1 (7 bases). The CDR3 is 15 amino acids. V lost 0 bases and J 3 bases, leaving 12 bases between the germline ends. Germline CDR1 LNHNV, CDR2 YYDKDF (reference sequence). CDR3 nucleotide sequence: TGTGCCACCAGCAGAGACAGGGGGGTAAGCTACGAGCAGTACTTC. Residues: CATSRDRGVSYEQYF.

V gene TRBV6-6 combines with J gene TRBJ1-5; no clear D gene. Germline-derived CDR1 and CDR2 are MNHNY and SVGAGI (reference sequence). V lost 6 bases and J lost 7, with 10 bases in between. The CDR3 length is 12 residues. The CDR3 reads CASSHLEQPQHF. As DNA, the CDR3 is TGTGCCAGCAGCCACCTTGAACAGCCCCAGCATTTT.

The chain carries TRBV6-5 and TRBJ2-3; 12 bases map to TRBD2. V lost 5 bases, J lost 7 bases, and 7 bases stayed unmatched. There are 15 residues in the CDR3. Germline V gene data show CDR1 as MNHEY and CDR2 as SVGAGI. The CDR3 DNA is TGTGCCAGCAGTGTCGGGACTAGCGGGTTGTATACGCAGTATTTT. This gives the protein CASSVGTSGLYTQYF.

The chain uses TRBV28 and TRBJ1-1; TRBD1 might be the D (6 bases). CDR1 is MDHEN, CDR2 SYDVKM, per germline. The CDR3 totals 12 residues. V was clipped by 6 bases and J by 3 bases, with 8 bases between them. DNA for the CDR3: TGTGCCAGCAGGTCAGGGGACACTGAAGCTTTCTTT. The encoded protein is CASRSGDTEAFF. Drawing the rest from reference TRBV28 and TRBJ1-1, the complete variable domain is DVKVTQSSRYLVKRTGEKVFLECVQDMDHENMFWYRQDPGLGLRLIYFSYDVKMKEKGDIPEGYSVSREKKERFSLILESASTNQTSMYLCASRSGDTEAFFGQGTRLTVV.